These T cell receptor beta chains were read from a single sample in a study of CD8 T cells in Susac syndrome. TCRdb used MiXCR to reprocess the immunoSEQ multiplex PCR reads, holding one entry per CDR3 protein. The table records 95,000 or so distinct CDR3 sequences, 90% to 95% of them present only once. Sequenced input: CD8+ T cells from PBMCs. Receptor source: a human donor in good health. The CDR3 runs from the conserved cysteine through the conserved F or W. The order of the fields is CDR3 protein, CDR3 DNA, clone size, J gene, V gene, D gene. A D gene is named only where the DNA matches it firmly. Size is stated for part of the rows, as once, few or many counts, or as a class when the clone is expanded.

CDR3aa: CASSSRDGVGDTQYF
CDR3nt: TGTGCCAGCAGTTCCAGGGATGGGGTAGGAGATACGCAGTATTTT
abundance: NA
j_gene: TRBJ2-3
v_gene: TRBV2
d_gene: NA

CDR3aa: CASRFAGFTEAFF
CDR3nt: TGTGCCAGCAGGTTCGCGGGATTCACTGAAGCTTTCTTT
abundance: NA
j_gene: TRBJ1-1
v_gene: TRBV2
d_gene: NA

CDR3aa: CASSPQGGGQPQHF
CDR3nt: TGTGCCAGCAGCCCCCAGGGGGGTGGTCAGCCCCAGCATTTT
abundance: NA
j_gene: TRBJ1-5
v_gene: TRBV3-1
d_gene: TRBD1

CDR3aa: CASSTGPNYEQYF
CDR3nt: TGTGCCAGCAGCACAGGGCCCAACTACGAGCAGTACTTC
abundance: NA
j_gene: TRBJ2-7
v_gene: TRBV2
d_gene: NA

CDR3aa: CASWEGPDKYQETQYF
CDR3nt: TGCGCCAGCTGGGAAGGGCCGGACAAGTACCAAGAGACCCAGTACTTC
abundance: NA
j_gene: TRBJ2-5
v_gene: TRBV5-1
d_gene: NA

CDR3aa: CASSGDSPSGEQYF
CDR3nt: TGTGCCAGCAGTGGGGACAGTCCGTCGGGGGAGCAGTACTTC
abundance: NA
j_gene: TRBJ2-7
v_gene: TRBV2
d_gene: TRBD1

CDR3aa: CAISESGGPYNEQFF
CDR3nt: TGTGCCATCAGTGAGTCGGGGGGCCCCTACAATGAGCAGTTCTTC
abundance: NA
j_gene: TRBJ2-1
v_gene: TRBV10-3
d_gene: NA

CDR3aa: CASSVPLGGAGPDTQYF
CDR3nt: TGTGCCAGCAGTGTACCACTCGGCGGGGCCGGCCCAGATACGCAGTATTTT
abundance: once
j_gene: TRBJ2-3
v_gene: TRBV27
d_gene: NA

CDR3aa: CASSLGRQIRGGYTF
CDR3nt: TGTGCCAGCAGCTTAGGCCGACAGATTCGGGGAGGCTACACCTTC
abundance: NA
j_gene: TRBJ1-2
v_gene: TRBV13
d_gene: NA

CDR3aa: CSARDWDSLEQFF
CDR3nt: TGCAGTGCTAGAGATTGGGACAGCCTGGAGCAGTTCTTC
abundance: NA
j_gene: TRBJ2-1
v_gene: TRBV20-1
d_gene: TRBD1

CDR3aa: CASSPNSGETQYF
CDR3nt: TGTGCCAGCAGCCCTAATTCCGGGGAGACCCAGTACTTC
abundance: NA
j_gene: TRBJ2-5
v_gene: TRBV5-4
d_gene: NA

CDR3aa: CAITFGQVNQPQHF
CDR3nt: TGCGCCATCACCTTCGGACAGGTCAATCAGCCCCAGCATTTT
abundance: NA
j_gene: TRBJ1-5
v_gene: TRBV5-1
d_gene: TRBD1

CDR3aa: CASSYLAGGLDEQFF
CDR3nt: TGTGCCAGCAGCTATTTAGCGGGGGGGTTGGATGAGCAGTTCTTC
abundance: NA
j_gene: TRBJ2-1
v_gene: TRBV5-5
d_gene: TRBD2

CDR3aa: CATSPVGQSKGYTF
CDR3nt: TGTGCCACCAGTCCTGTCGGACAGTCTAAGGGCTACACCTTC
abundance: NA
j_gene: TRBJ1-2
v_gene: TRBV15
d_gene: NA

CDR3aa: CSARQPGQGAWEQYF
CDR3nt: TGCAGTGCTAGACAACCGGGACAGGGGGCGTGGGAGCAGTACTTC
abundance: NA
j_gene: TRBJ2-7
v_gene: TRBV20-1
d_gene: TRBD1

CDR3aa: CSAVGTGDTDTQYF
CDR3nt: TGCAGTGCTGTTGGGACAGGTGACACAGATACGCAGTATTTT
abundance: NA
j_gene: TRBJ2-3
v_gene: TRBV20-1
d_gene: TRBD1

CDR3aa: CASRAAGVPQETQYF
CDR3nt: TGCGCCAGCAGGGCGGCGGGGGTGCCCCAAGAGACCCAGTACTTC
abundance: NA
j_gene: TRBJ2-5
v_gene: TRBV5-1
d_gene: TRBD2

CDR3aa: CASSPSFEQFF
CDR3nt: TGTGCCAGCAGCCCGAGCTTTGAGCAGTTCTTC
abundance: NA
j_gene: TRBJ2-1
v_gene: TRBV7-9
d_gene: NA

CDR3aa: CASSYVGTGPNEQFF
CDR3nt: TGCGCCAGCAGCTACGTAGGGACAGGACCCAATGAGCAGTTCTTC
abundance: NA
j_gene: TRBJ2-1
v_gene: TRBV5-1
d_gene: TRBD1

CDR3aa: CSASPDRGRNYGYTF
CDR3nt: TGCAGTGCTAGCCCAGACAGGGGAAGAAACTATGGCTACACCTTC
abundance: NA
j_gene: TRBJ1-2
v_gene: TRBV20-1
d_gene: TRBD1

CDR3aa: CASRGSNSYEQYF
CDR3nt: TGTGCCAGCAGAGGAAGCAACTCCTACGAGCAGTACTTC
abundance: NA
j_gene: TRBJ2-7
v_gene: TRBV27
d_gene: NA

CDR3aa: CASSLPGDRGLPYEQYF
CDR3nt: TGTGCCAGCAGCCTCCCGGGCGACAGGGGGCTTCCCTACGAGCAGTACTTC
abundance: NA
j_gene: TRBJ2-7
v_gene: TRBV7-9
d_gene: TRBD1